This passage covers 30 T cell receptor beta chains from one sample sequenced in a study of technical replicates of blood from several donors. TCRdb's copy holds only in-frame clones and misses some; the assay was immunoSEQ multiplex PCR. This sample has about 84,000 clones, with roughly 97% found just once. Sequencing input: T cells isolated from PBMCs. The receptors here all came from a human donor in good health.

This rearrangement joins TRBV6-6 to TRBJ2-2; 7 bases agree with TRBD1. Germline-derived CDR1 and CDR2 are MNHNY and SVGAGI (reference sequence). The CDR3 is 15 amino acids. After removal of 6 bases from V and 6 bases from J, the junction contained 10 bases not matched to a gene. The CDR3 bases are TGTGCCAGCAGCGATAACAGGGGTATCGCCGGGGAGCTGTTTTTT. Amino acids: CASSDNRGIAGELFF.

The chain uses TRBV11-3 and TRBJ2-2, with D perhaps matching TRBD1 (6 bases). CDR1 SGHNT and CDR2 YENEEA come from the germline V gene. The length of the CDR3 is 15 residues. V was cut by 2 bases and J by 7 bases, with 14 bases left in between. The CDR3 reads CASSLQQGPYGELFF. CDR3 coding DNA: TGTGCCAGCAGCTTACAGCAGGGGCCGTACGGGGAGCTGTTTTTT.

The V gene is TRBV6-5, the J gene TRBJ2-7; D possibly corresponds to TRBD2 (5 bases). V was shortened by 6 bases and J by 3 bases, with 12 bases between the two germline ends. CDR1 is MNHEY, CDR2 SVGAGI, per germline. The CDR3 totals 13 residues. CDR3 DNA sequence: TGTGCCAGCAGCTCCCCCGGGATCTACGAGCAGTACTTC. This encodes CASSSPGIYEQYF.

As DNA, the CDR3 is TGTGCCACCGCGACAGGGGGGCGAAATCAGCCCCAGCATTTT. Protein: CATATGGRNQPQHF. This sequence joins TRBV2 and TRBJ1-5, with 9 bases matching TRBD1. The CDR3 runs to 14 residues. With V trimmed by 10 bases and J by 4 bases, 8 bases remained unmatched. The germline V gene has CDR1 SNHLY and CDR2 FYNNEI. Based on the CDR3 plus reference TRBV2 and TRBJ1-5, the full variable domain is EPEVTQTPSHQVTQMGQEVILRCVPISNHLYFYWYRQILGQKVEFLVSFYNNEISEKSEIFDDQFSVERPDGSNFTLKIRSTKLEDSAMYFCATATGGRNQPQHFGDGTRLSIL.

This chain links TRBV30 with TRBJ1-5; D unclear. The V gene's germline CDR1 is GTSNPN and CDR2 SVGIG (reference sequence). The CDR3 runs 13 residues. Trimming took 0 bases from V and 7 from J, leaving 10 bases between them. The DNA for the CDR3 is TGTGCCTGGAGTGTGGGCGTTCGGCAGCCCCAGCATTTT. Protein sequence: CAWSVGVRQPQHF. Combining the CDR3 with reference TRBV30 and TRBJ1-5 gives the whole variable domain SQTIHQWPATLVQPVGSPLSLECTVEGTSNPNLYWYRQAAGRGLQLLFYSVGIGQISSEVPQNLSASRPQDRQFILSSKKLLLSDSGFYLCAWSVGVRQPQHFGDGTRLSIL.

This chain joins TRBV9 and TRBJ2-5, with 8 bases lining up with TRBD2. Germline assignment: CDR1 SGDLS and CDR2 YYNGEE. Trimming at V came to 4 bases and at J to 5 bases, leaving 10 bases not matched to a gene. This CDR3 contains 15 residues. CDR3 amino acids: CASSRIAGIGETQYF. The CDR3 nucleotides are TGTGCCAGCAGCCGTATAGCGGGAATTGGGGAGACCCAGTACTTC.

This clone was counted once. V usage is TRBV27 and J usage is TRBJ1-2; D remains ambiguous. CDR3 length equals 13 residues. CDR1 MNHEY and CDR2 SMNVEV come from the germline V gene (reference sequence). Trimming shortened V by 5 bases and J by 5 bases, and 12 bases separated the two germline ends. CDR3: CASSPNENYGYTF. The DNA for the CDR3 is TGTGCCAGCAGTCCTAACGAGAATTATGGCTACACCTTC.

The chain combines TRBV4-1 with TRBJ1-2, with 12 bases aligning to TRBD1. Germline V gene lookup returns CDR1 MGHRA and CDR2 YSYEKL. The CDR3 loop spans 18 amino acids. Trimming cost V 5 bases and J 5 bases; bases outside gene matches: 15. Here the CDR3 reads CASSFQSGDRGLRYGYTF. The CDR3 nucleotides read TGCGCCAGCAGCTTCCAATCAGGGGACAGGGGGCTTCGGTATGGCTACACCTTC.

As DNA, the CDR3 is TGTGCCAGCAGCTTAAAGGGGGCGTCTCAGCCCCAGCATTTT. This translates into CASSLKGASQPQHF. This chain links TRBV7-9 with TRBJ1-5, with 7 bases aligning to TRBD1. This CDR3 spans 14 amino acids. The V segment lost 2 bases and the J segment 6 bases; nucleotides outside the gene matches: 4. The germline CDR1 and CDR2 sequences are SEHNR and FQNEAQ (reference sequence).

The rearrangement uses TRBV7-9 and TRBJ2-7; a possible D gene is TRBD1 (6 bases). V shed 4 bases and J shed 2 bases, with 15 bases lying between them. The germline V gene has CDR1 SEHNR and CDR2 FQNEAQ (reference sequence). This CDR3 spans 15 amino acids. CDR3 region: CASSSRTARTYEQYF. For the CDR3, the DNA is TGTGCCAGCAGCTCCCGGACAGCCCGAACCTACGAGCAGTACTTC.

V gene TRBV19 combines with J gene TRBJ2-1; tentative D call: TRBD1 (5 bases). The germline gives CDR1 LNHDA, CDR2 SQIVND (reference sequence). The CDR3 sequence is 15 residues long. V shed 4 bases and J shed 6 bases, with 16 bases lying between them. CDR3 coding DNA: TGTGCCAGTAGTAGTCTCAGGGCTATCGCCAATGAGCAGTTCTTC. It encodes CASSSLRAIANEQFF.

Only one count was recorded for this clone. The chain joins TRBV7-2 to TRBJ2-7, with 10 bases fitting TRBD1. V lost 3 bases and J lost 2; bases outside the gene matches: 7. The CDR3 spans 16 residues. The germline V gene encodes CDR1 SGHTA and CDR2 FQGNSA. The CDR3 loop is CASSFNRDRGTYEQYF. The CDR3 bases are TGTGCCAGCAGCTTTAACCGGGACAGGGGAACCTACGAGCAGTACTTC. The full variable domain, in which reference TRBV7-2 and TRBJ2-7 provide the parts outside the CDR3, is GAGVSQSPSNKVTEKGKDVELRCDPISGHTALYWYRQSLGQGLEFLIYFQGNSAPDKSGLPSDRFSAERTGGSVSTLTIQRTQQEDSAVYLCASSFNRDRGTYEQYFGPGTRLTVT.

V usage is TRBV7-9 and J usage is TRBJ2-7; a weak D match, TRBD2 (5 bases). CDR1 is SEHNR, CDR2 FQNEAQ, per germline (reference sequence). This CDR3 spans 14 amino acids. V gave up 3 bases and J gave up 0 bases, with 9 bases separating them. This CDR3 reads CASSFSGLSYEQYF. CDR3 sequence (DNA): TGTGCCAGCAGCTTTTCAGGACTCTCCTACGAGCAGTACTTC.

The chain carries TRBV11-2 and TRBJ2-7; the D gene is possibly TRBD2 (6 bases). Germline values: CDR1 SGHAT, CDR2 FQNNGV. With 1 base removed from V and 4 bases from J, the gap between germline ends came to 20 bases. This CDR3 comprises 17 residues. CDR3 protein: CASSLAVEPSAPYEQYF. The CDR3 DNA reads TGTGCCAGCAGCTTAGCCGTAGAGCCTAGCGCACCATACGAGCAGTACTTC.

The rearrangement joins TRBV28 to TRBJ2-7; 10 bases fit TRBD1. The germline gives CDR1 MDHEN, CDR2 SYDVKM. The CDR3 sequence is 15 residues long. After removal of 3 bases from V and 2 bases from J, the junction contained 4 bases not matched to a gene. Written as DNA, the CDR3 is TGTGCCAGCAGTTTGGGGGGGACAGGGGCCTACGAGCAGTACTTC. It specifies CASSLGGTGAYEQYF.

The gene calls are TRBV25-1 and TRBJ2-5; D possibly corresponds to TRBD2 (6 bases). Germline V gene lookup returns CDR1 MGHDK and CDR2 SYGVNS. The CDR3 is 16 residues long. The ends were cut back, 1 base at V and 0 bases at J, with 12 bases in the middle. CDR3 nucleotides: TGTGCCAGCAGTGAATTTGGAGGGGCGAACCAAGAGACCCAGTACTTC. Residues: CASSEFGGANQETQYF.

V usage is TRBV2 and J usage is TRBJ2-2; D may be TRBD1 (6 bases). The CDR3 runs to 15 residues. Germline V gene lookup returns CDR1 SNHLY and CDR2 FYNNEI. The germline V and J ends were trimmed by 5 bases and 1 base, with 11 bases remaining between them. The CDR3 DNA reads as TGTGCCAGCAGTTCAGGGGCGGGGAACACCGGGGAGCTGTTTTTT. Protein product: CASSSGAGNTGELFF.

This chain connects TRBV5-4 to TRBJ1-3; 9 nucleotides agree with TRBD1. Germline V lookup: CDR1 SGHNT, CDR2 YYREEE (reference sequence). CDR3 length: 15 amino acids. Unmatched junction bases numbered 6, after V lost 5 bases and J lost 3 bases. The CDR3 loop reads CASSLDRGYGNTIYF. CDR3 nucleotides: TGTGCCAGCAGTCTGGACAGGGGATATGGAAACACCATATATTTT.

This clone was picked up one time. The rearrangement joins TRBV6-1 to TRBJ1-1; maybe TRBD1 (6 bases). Germline lookup yields CDR1 MNHNS and CDR2 SASEGT. This CDR3 comprises 13 residues. Trimming took 4 bases from V and 3 from J, leaving 9 bases between them. In nucleotides, the CDR3 is TGTGCCAGCAGTGCGGGACACTACACTGAAGCTTTCTTT. Amino acids: CASSAGHYTEAFF.

The J gene is TRBJ1-6, the V gene TRBV1; TRBD1 is the table's D call and was not checked against the DNA. TRBV1 is classified as a pseudogene. The CDR3 covers 17 residues. In DNA, the CDR3 is TGCACCAGCAGCCAAGAAGACAGGGGGGTATATAATTCACCCCTCCACTTT. This encodes CTSSQEDRGVYNSPLHF.

This rearrangement joins TRBV19 to TRBJ2-7; 8 bases align to TRBD1. From germline, CDR1 is LNHDA and CDR2 SQIVND (reference sequence). This CDR3 comprises 14 residues. The trim removed 5 bases at V and 2 bases at J, leaving 5 bases unmatched. The CDR3 bases are TGTGCCAGTAGTGGACAGGGTAAGCCCTACGAGCAGTACTTC. Amino acids: CASSGQGKPYEQYF.

The CDR3 nucleotides are TGTGCCAGCTCACCAGTAGGGGATCCTGGAAACACCATATATTTT. Amino acids: CASSPVGDPGNTIYF. This chain connects TRBV18 to TRBJ1-3; TRBD1 is a possible D gene (5 bases). V was shortened by 2 bases and J by 2 bases, with 10 bases between the two germline ends. Germline CDR1 KGHSH, CDR2 LQKENI. This CDR3 region has 15 residues.

V and J are TRBV20-1 and TRBJ2-7, with D tentatively TRBD1 (5 bases). With 7 bases removed from V and 0 bases from J, the gap between germline ends came to 7 bases. This CDR3 contains 11 residues. The germline gives CDR1 DFQATT, CDR2 SNEGSKA (reference sequence). The CDR3 region is CSVRDSYEQYF. CDR3 DNA sequence: TGCAGTGTCAGGGACTCCTACGAGCAGTACTTC.

The V call is TRBV2, the J call TRBJ2-2; 12 bases are a match to TRBD2. This CDR3 has 15 residues. Germline-derived CDR1 and CDR2 are SNHLY and FYNNEI. The ends lost 4 bases at V and 5 bases at J; junction bases unmatched: 2. DNA for the CDR3: TGTGCCAGCAGTGGCGGGACTAGCGGGACCGGGGAGCTGTTTTTT. Protein product: CASSGGTSGTGELFF.

The chain recombines TRBV5-6 with TRBJ2-3; 7 positions agree with TRBD1. V was pared by 0 bases and J by 14 bases, with 9 bases of the junction left unmatched. This CDR3 is 13 amino acids long. Germline loops: CDR1 SGHDT, CDR2 YYEEEE. The CDR3 region has the DNA TGTGCCAGCAGCTTGGAGACAGGGTACCGCTTGTATTTT. It is translated as CASSLETGYRLYF.

The rearrangement links TRBV7-9 to TRBJ2-1, with TRBD1 as a possible D gene (5 bases). The V and J ends lost 8 bases and 0 bases respectively, with 17 bases between them. The germline gives CDR1 SEHNR, CDR2 FQNEAQ (reference sequence). This CDR3 is built from 16 residues. CDR3 in amino acids: CASHQGTSSSYNEQFF. CDR3 DNA: TGTGCCAGCCACCAGGGAACGTCGAGCTCCTACAATGAGCAGTTCTTC. Variable domain in full (rest from reference TRBV7-9 and TRBJ2-1): DTGVSQNPRHKITKRGQNVTFRCDPISEHNRLYWYRQTLGQGPEFLTYFQNEAQLEKSRLLSDRFSAERPKGSFSTLEIQRTEQGDSAMYLCASHQGTSSSYNEQFFGPGTRLTVL.

The chain combines TRBV30 with TRBJ1-2; D unclear. This CDR3 contains 14 residues. Germline V gene data show CDR1 as GTSNPN and CDR2 as SVGIG (reference sequence). V gave up 2 bases and J gave up 1 base, with 11 bases separating them. As DNA, the CDR3 is TGTGCCTGGAGTAAGGACTTTAATAACTATGGCTACACCTTC. Translation: CAWSKDFNNYGYTF.

This clone was seen once. The rearrangement uses TRBV4-1 and TRBJ1-5; TRBD1 might be the D (5 bases). Germline V CDR1 and CDR2: MGHRA, YSYEKL. This CDR3 has 14 amino acids. V shed 0 bases and J shed 7 bases, with 10 bases lying between them. CDR3 bases: TGCGCCAGCAGCCAAGAGACAGCCGTCCAGCCCCAGCATTTT. Translation: CASSQETAVQPQHF.

This rearrangement joins TRBV11-3 to TRBJ2-3; D gene uncertain. V lost 0 bases and J 3 bases, leaving 4 bases between the germline ends. The CDR3 has 13 amino acids. Germline values: CDR1 SGHNT, CDR2 YENEEA. This CDR3 reads CASSLDSTDTQYF. The CDR3, as DNA: TGTGCCAGCAGCTTAGATAGTACAGATACGCAGTATTTT.

This chain uses TRBV15 with TRBJ1-4; D gene uncertain. CDR1 and CDR2 (germline): LNHNV, YYDKDF (reference sequence). The CDR3 covers 13 residues. Trimming removed 0 bases at V and 5 bases at J, with 4 bases between. CDR3 residues: CATSRDRNEKLFF. CDR3 DNA: TGTGCCACCAGCAGAGATCGGAATGAAAAACTGTTTTTT.